This T cell receptor beta chain is drawn from a study of blood T cell repertoires in COVID-19 (dated by TCRdb to about 2020). Context from the whole study: Samples from collaborators originated in the United States, Italy and Spain and spanned both the acute and convalescent phases of COVID-19. The repertoires were released in a freely available public database intended as a resource for research on the immune response to SARS-CoV-2. Samples were obtained from the ongoing ImmuneRACE study (first 160 participants) and from 1,254 subjects provided by 6 global collaborators. HLA class I and class II types, where available, came from metadata supplied by the sample provider rather than from assay-based typing. Sample metadata almost always included a de-identified subject ID, COVID-19 status, age in years and sex. The material from the prospective study consisted of cDNA or gDNA derived from T cells, B-cell-depleted T cells, or PBMCs. Deeply sampled blood TCRbeta repertoires from subjects exposed to, actively infected with, or recovered from COVID-19 were included in the dataset.

This clone occurred many times. It has no known antigen specificity. No much larger clonotype is one base removed from it; base qualities were not supplied. The research as a whole found: The amount of clinical and demographic metadata varied by source and participant and was provided uncurated.

The immunoSEQ Assay, a bias-controlled multiplex PCR, was used to amplify TCRbeta CDR3 regions from genomic DNA. The original methods were these. The number of nucleated cells in each sample was estimated by amplification of reference gene primers within the assay. To quantify the absolute abundance of each unique TCRbeta CDR3 rearrangement, sequence reads were collapsed and filtered. For each sample, productive Simpson clonality was calculated as the square root of Simpson's diversity index over productive rearrangements. The table comes from immuneACCESS by way of TCRdb, which keeps in-frame sequences with V and J called. Part of the clones is missing from these tables; in studies checked, under half for an unresolved V gene and the rest for unknown reasons. The V and J calls and the clone size are those of that table, but D and trimming were determined from the DNA. This sample comprises 25,000 to 30,000 clones, around 86% of them detected only once. Of the sample, 67% falls within the top ten clones.

The CDR3 starts with the cysteine, ends with the phenylalanine, and has 15 residues. Left in the record is the CDR3 DNA by itself, 45 bases read in frame from the first base. In the germline V gene, CDR1 corresponds to SGHTA and CDR2 to FQGNSA. Trimming accounts for 2 bases at V and 7 bases at J, while the number of junction bases matched to no gene is 10. The collaborating institutions used their own protocols to collect whole blood in K2EDTA tubes. For TCRbeta analysis, collaborator samples were shipped as frozen whole blood, as isolated PBMCs, or as DNA extracted from either sample type. The sequenced sample was peripheral blood. The sequence links TRBV7-2 to TRBJ2-7, and 8 junction bases match TRBD2. The sequence was collected from a man between 65 and 80 years old with acute or convalescent COVID-19. The CDR3 reads as follows: CASSLPAGVGREQYF. The DNA reads as follows: TGTGCCAGCAGCTTACCAGCGGGAGTTGGGAGAGAGCAGTACTTC.